The 27 T cell receptor beta chains below were found in one sample sequenced in a study of untreated major depressive disorder. Overall study findings and caveats: TRBV05-01 (Vbeta 5.1) usage was higher in CD4+ T cells of depressed patients than controls.

TCRdb's copy holds only in-frame clones and misses some; the assay was immunoSEQ multiplex PCR. The table records more than 25,000 clones, 91% of them present only once. No antigens are known for them. The sample consisted of CD4+ T cells from PBMCs. The origin of the receptors is a woman aged 25 to 39 with major depressive disorder.

V is TRBV6-1 and J is TRBJ2-3, with 8 bases matching TRBD1. Per germline, CDR1 MNHNS and CDR2 SASEGT. With 6 bases clipped from V and 4 bases from J, the junction kept 6 bases outside the gene matches. This CDR3 has 14 amino acids. The CDR3 sequence is CASRSGQGADTQYF. CDR3 DNA: TGTGCCAGCAGATCAGGACAGGGCGCAGATACGCAGTATTTT.

The V gene is TRBV7-8, the J gene TRBJ1-2; 10 bases match TRBD1. Trimming removed 5 bases from V and 5 bases from J; junction bases left unmatched: 5. The germline gives CDR1 SGHVS, CDR2 FQNEAQ. The CDR3 runs to 14 residues. The CDR3, as DNA: TGTGCCAGCAGCCCAACGGGACAGGGGTATGGCTACACCTTC. The encoded protein is CASSPTGQGYGYTF.

CDR3 sequence reads: CASSPPGLAHYEQYF. DNA for the CDR3: TGTGCCAGCAGCCCGCCGGGACTAGCGCACTACGAGCAGTACTTC. The chain has TRBV7-2 and TRBJ2-7; 10 bases agree with TRBD2. CDR1 and CDR2 (germline): SGHTA, FQGNSA. This CDR3 is built from 15 residues. Trimming at V came to 5 bases and at J to 3 bases, leaving 7 bases not matched to a gene.

V gene TRBV11-2 combines with J gene TRBJ2-3; 8 bases align to TRBD2. Germline CDR1 SGHAT, CDR2 FQNNGV. This CDR3 is built from 18 residues. J was trimmed by 0 bases and V by 5 bases; bases with no gene match: 13. CDR3 amino acids: CASSPQLGLAGSTDTQYF. In DNA form, the CDR3 reads TGTGCCAGCAGCCCACAGCTTGGGTTAGCGGGAAGCACAGATACGCAGTATTTT. The full variable domain, rest sourced from reference TRBV11-2 and TRBJ2-3, is EAGVAQSPRYKIIEKRQSVAFWCNPISGHATLYWYQQILGQGPKLLIQFQNNGVVDDSQLPKDRFSAERLKGVDSTLKIQPAKLEDSAVYLCASSPQLGLAGSTDTQYFGPGTRLTVL.

The chain employs TRBV9 and TRBJ2-5, with 15 bases aligning to TRBD2. Germline CDR1 reads SGDLS; CDR2 reads YYNGEE. The V gene end was trimmed by 2 bases and the J gene end by 4 bases; junction bases not matched to a gene: 15. CDR3 length: 20 residues. The CDR3 is CASSVGGLAGGRLLAETQYF. The CDR3 DNA sequence: TGTGCCAGCAGCGTGGGAGGACTAGCGGGGGGGCGGCTTCTTGCAGAGACCCAGTACTTC.

The rearrangement joins TRBV7-8 to TRBJ2-7; D unresolved. The V end lost 5 bases, the J end lost 2 bases, and 7 bases lay between the germline ends. The germline V gene encodes CDR1 SGHVS and CDR2 FQNEAQ. The CDR3 extends over 12 amino acids. For the CDR3, the DNA is TGTGCCAGCAGCGCTTCCCCCTACGAGCAGTACTTC. The encoded protein is CASSASPYEQYF.

The genes are TRBV29-1 and TRBJ2-2, with 7 bases identical to TRBD1. CDR1 and CDR2 from the germline V gene are SQVTM and ANQGSEA. J lost 5 bases, V lost 3 bases, and 6 bases had no gene match. CDR3 size: 14 residues. The CDR3, as DNA: TGCAGCGTTGAGGGGACAGACACGACCGGGGAGCTGTTTTTT. Protein sequence: CSVEGTDTTGELFF.

J is TRBJ1-1 and V is TRBV9; no definite D call. Germline lookup yields CDR1 SGDLS and CDR2 YYNGEE. The length of the CDR3 is 15 residues. Between the trimmed V and J ends, which lost 5 bases and 2 bases, there was a span of 16 bases. CDR3 coding DNA: TGTGCCAGCAGTCGAATCTTGGACGGTAACACTGAAGCTTTCTTT. Its protein is CASSRILDGNTEAFF. The variable domain in full, with the rest retrieved from reference TRBV9 and TRBJ1-1, is DSGVTQTPKHLITATGQRVTLRCSPRSGDLSVYWYQQSLDQGLQFLIQYYNGEERAKGNILERFSAQQFPDLHSELNLSSLELGDSALYFCASSRILDGNTEAFFGQGTRLTVV.

The rearrangement links TRBV28 to TRBJ2-7; 9 positions agree with TRBD2. Per the germline V gene, CDR1 is MDHEN and CDR2 is SYDVKM. This CDR3 is 15 amino acids long. V lost 5 bases to trimming and J lost 3 bases; unmatched junction nucleotides: 8. DNA of the CDR3: TGTGCCAGCAGTAGCCTGAGCGGGGGGAGCTACGAGCAGTACTTC. It codes for CASSSLSGGSYEQYF. Supplemented by reference TRBV28 and TRBJ2-7, the full variable domain reads DVKVTQSSRYLVKRTGEKVFLECVQDMDHENMFWYRQDPGLGLRLIYFSYDVKMKEKGDIPEGYSVSREKKERFSLILESASTNQTSMYLCASSSLSGGSYEQYFGPGTRLTVT.

The chain links TRBV7-9 to TRBJ2-7; 9 bases agree with TRBD1. This CDR3 contains 14 residues. Germline CDR1 and CDR2: SEHNR and FQNEAQ (reference sequence). Germline trimming cut 5 bases from V and 6 bases from J; bases unmatched to any gene: 8. The CDR3 reads CASSPGQGGFEQYF. The CDR3 DNA reads as TGTGCCAGCAGCCCGGGACAGGGTGGTTTCGAGCAGTACTTC.

The chain couples TRBV7-2 to TRBJ1-6, with a possible D match to TRBD1 (5 bases). This CDR3 comprises 15 residues. Germline CDR1 SGHTA, CDR2 FQGNSA. V was shortened by 2 bases and J by 10 bases, with 15 bases between the two germline ends. The DNA for the CDR3 is TGTGCCAGCAGCTTATACCTCGGGGGACGATCACCCCTCCACTTT. It yields the protein CASSLYLGGRSPLHF. Looking up the rest from reference TRBV7-2 and TRBJ1-6 gives the full variable domain: GAGVSQSPSNKVTEKGKDVELRCDPISGHTALYWYRQSLGQGLEFLIYFQGNSAPDKSGLPSDRFSAERTGGSVSTLTIQRTQQEDSAVYLCASSLYLGGRSPLHFGNGTRLTVT.

This clone showed up just once. The chain links TRBV6-4 to TRBJ1-5, with 7 bases aligning to TRBD1. The V gene end was trimmed by 9 bases and the J gene end by 5 bases; junction bases not matched to a gene: 7. The CDR3 consists of 13 residues. The germline V gene has CDR1 MRHNA and CDR2 SNTAGT. In DNA form, the CDR3 reads TGTGCCAGTACAGGGGAGGGGGATCAGCCCCAGCATTTT. Protein sequence: CASTGEGDQPQHF.

The chain uses TRBV4-3 and TRBJ1-4, with 7 bases aligning to TRBD1. This CDR3 contains 15 residues. Germline CDR1 and CDR2: LGHNA and YSLEER. With 3 bases clipped from V and 8 bases from J, the junction kept 9 bases outside the gene matches. This chain's CDR3 is CASSQMRTGVEKLFF. The CDR3 DNA is TGCGCCAGCAGCCAGATGCGGACAGGAGTAGAAAAACTGTTTTTT.

This chain joins TRBV19 and TRBJ2-5, with TRBD1 identical over 7 bases. This CDR3 region has 14 residues. The germline CDR1 and CDR2 sequences are LNHDA and SQIVND (reference sequence). V lost 9 bases, J lost 7 bases, and 14 bases stayed unmatched. The chain's CDR3 is CASLSTGAGATQYF. DNA of the CDR3: TGTGCCAGCCTTTCTACAGGGGCGGGTGCGACCCAGTACTTC.

This clone was recorded once. V and J are TRBV28 and TRBJ1-2; D ambiguous. V lost 3 bases, J lost 2 bases, and 10 bases lay in between. Germline V gives CDR1 MDHEN, CDR2 SYDVKM. The CDR3 contains 14 residues. The DNA of the CDR3 is TGTGCCAGCAGTTTGAGAGTTACGAACTATGGCTACACCTTC. It specifies CASSLRVTNYGYTF.

The V gene is TRBV2, the J gene TRBJ1-3; D is undetermined. V was clipped by 4 bases and J by 0 bases, with 10 bases between them. This CDR3 has 15 residues. CDR1 is SNHLY, CDR2 FYNNEI, per germline. In DNA, the CDR3 is TGTGCCAGCAGTGGGCAGGAAGGCTCTGGAAACACCATATATTTT. Protein sequence: CASSGQEGSGNTIYF.

The chain uses TRBV9 and TRBJ2-7, with TRBD2 identical over 8 bases. This CDR3 region has 13 residues. Looked up from germline, CDR1 is SGDLS and CDR2 is YYNGEE. The trim removed 2 bases at V and 5 bases at J, leaving 3 bases unmatched. CDR3 residues: CASSVFSGDEQYF. The CDR3 DNA follows: TGTGCCAGCAGCGTGTTTAGCGGGGACGAGCAGTACTTC.

The V gene is TRBV5-6, the J gene TRBJ1-1; 7 bases fit TRBD1. V gave up 6 bases and J gave up 3 bases; unmatched junction bases: 8. CDR3 size: 14 residues. Germline V gene data show CDR1 as SGHDT and CDR2 as YYEEEE. This CDR3 is CASIQNRGDTEAFF. CDR3 nucleotides: TGTGCCAGCATCCAAAACAGGGGAGACACTGAAGCTTTCTTT.

The V gene is TRBV20-1, the J gene TRBJ2-2; no firm D call. The CDR3 loop spans 11 amino acids. The germline CDR1 and CDR2 sequences are DFQATT and SNEGSKA (reference sequence). The ends were cut back, 6 bases at V and 2 bases at J, with 4 bases in the middle. The CDR3 reads CSARNTGELFF. DNA of the CDR3: TGCAGTGCCAGAAACACCGGGGAGCTGTTTTTT.

This chain links TRBV6-1 with TRBJ2-2; D is undetermined. Germline CDR1 reads MNHNS; CDR2 reads SASEGT. This CDR3 region has 13 residues. V was cut by 6 bases and J by 4 bases, with 9 bases left in between. The CDR3: CASSFESTGELFF. DNA of the CDR3: TGTGCCAGCAGCTTCGAGAGCACCGGGGAGCTGTTTTTT.

The chain recombines TRBV5-1 with TRBJ2-1, with 9 positions matching TRBD1. Germline V gives CDR1 SGHRS, CDR2 YFSETQ. Germline trimming cut 4 bases from V and 5 bases from J; bases unmatched to any gene: 4. CDR3 length equals 14 residues. The CDR3 region has the DNA TGCGCCAGCAGCCCGAGGACAGGGGACAATGAGCAGTTCTTC. It specifies CASSPRTGDNEQFF.

This chain connects TRBV7-9 to TRBJ2-3; a possible D gene is TRBD1 (5 bases). Germline V gives CDR1 SEHNR, CDR2 FQNEAQ (reference sequence). The CDR3 is 13 amino acids. V lost 5 bases and J lost 2, with 8 bases in between. Written as DNA, the CDR3 is TGTGCCAGCAGCCACGGACACACAGATACGCAGTATTTT. Translating gives CASSHGHTDTQYF.

The chain joins TRBV5-4 to TRBJ1-4; the D gene is possibly TRBD1 (6 bases). The V end lost 4 bases, the J end lost 2 bases, and 9 bases lay between the germline ends. This CDR3 region has 14 residues. Germline-derived CDR1 and CDR2 are SGHNT and YYREEE (reference sequence). The CDR3 reads CASSRQGTNEKLFF. The CDR3 bases are TGTGCCAGCAGCCGTCAGGGGACTAATGAAAAACTGTTTTTT.

The table lists this clone with a few counts. The V and J genes are TRBV4-1 and TRBJ1-4; unclear D gene. The CDR3 is 13 amino acids. The germline CDR1 and CDR2 sequences are MGHRA and YSYEKL. The V gene lost 1 base and the J gene lost 8 bases, with 8 bases spanning the gap. The CDR3 region is CASSQGVAEKLFF. As DNA, the CDR3 is TGCGCCAGCAGCCAAGGAGTGGCCGAAAAACTGTTTTTT.

The chain has TRBV29-1 and TRBJ1-1; possibly TRBD1 for D (6 bases). The CDR3 consists of 13 residues. Germline V gene sequence: CDR1 SQVTM, CDR2 ANQGSEA. V was pared by 8 bases and J by 6 bases, with 19 bases between. In DNA, the CDR3 is TGCAGCACCCTTCAGGGGCCCTCCTCTGAAGCTTTCTTT. Translating it yields CSTLQGPSSEAFF. Using reference TRBV29-1 and TRBJ1-1 for the parts outside the CDR3, the full variable domain is SAVISQKPSRDICQRGTSLTIQCQVDSQVTMMFWYRQQPGQSLTLIATANQGSEATYESGFVIDKFPISRPNLTFSTLTVSNMSPEDSSIYLCSTLQGPSSEAFFGQGTRLTVV.

This chain joins TRBV15 and TRBJ2-2; 9 bases are shared with TRBD2. The CDR3 runs to 13 residues. J gave up 6 bases and V 9 bases, and 5 bases lay outside the gene matches. Germline-derived CDR1 and CDR2 are LNHNV and YYDKDF (reference sequence). The CDR3 bases are TGTGCCACTAGCGGGAGCTTACCCGGGGAGCTGTTTTTT. Amino acid sequence: CATSGSLPGELFF.

This clone was counted a few times. The V call is TRBV28, the J call TRBJ1-6; D might be TRBD1 (5 bases). The CDR3 extends over 13 amino acids. V gave up 8 bases and J gave up 6 bases, with 11 bases separating them. Germline V lookup: CDR1 MDHEN, CDR2 SYDVKM. CDR3 DNA sequence: TGTGCCAGCTTGGGGCAGCTTAATTCACCCCTCCACTTT. It codes for CASLGQLNSPLHF.